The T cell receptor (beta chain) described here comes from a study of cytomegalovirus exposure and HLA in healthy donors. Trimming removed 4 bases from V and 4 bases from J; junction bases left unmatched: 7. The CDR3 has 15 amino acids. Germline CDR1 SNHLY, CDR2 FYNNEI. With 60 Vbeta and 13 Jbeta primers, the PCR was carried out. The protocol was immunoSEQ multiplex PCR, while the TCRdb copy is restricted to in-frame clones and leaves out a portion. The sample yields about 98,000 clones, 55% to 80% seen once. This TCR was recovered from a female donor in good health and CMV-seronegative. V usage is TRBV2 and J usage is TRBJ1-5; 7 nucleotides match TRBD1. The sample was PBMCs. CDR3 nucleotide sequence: TGTGCCAGCAGTGGGAGAAGACAGGGTAATCAGCCCCAGCATTTT. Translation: CASSGRRQGNQPQHF.